The clone carrying this TCR beta chain was found once. Clones were sequenced by immunoSEQ multiplex PCR, and TCRdb holds only the in-frame ones, with some missing. The profile covers some 14,000 clones, with about four fifths appearing a single time and roughly an eighth taken by the ten largest. The data belong to a study of technical replicates of blood from several donors. V gave up 3 bases and J gave up 3 bases; unmatched junction bases: 6. CDR1 is LNHDA, CDR2 SQIVND, per germline (reference sequence). The CDR3 covers 16 residues. This TCR was recovered from a human donor in good health. Sample: PBMCs. This chain joins TRBV19 and TRBJ2-7, with TRBD1 identical over 12 bases. CDR3 sequence (DNA): TGTGCCAGTAGTATGGGGGGACAGGGGGCGCTCTACGAGCAGTACTTC. Protein sequence: CASSMGGQGALYEQYF.